This T cell receptor beta chain was recovered during a study of cytomegalovirus exposure and HLA in healthy donors. Overall study findings and caveats: The study labeled 170 or so TCR beta chains cytomegalovirus-associated. Under in vitro conditions, a few CMV-associated chains were confirmed as specific for CMV antigens.

The CDR3 sequence is 18 residues long. The junction had 25 bases not matched to a gene; V was cut back by 9 bases and J by 7 bases. TCRdb's table, derived via immunoSEQ multiplex PCR, lists solely in-frame clones and lacks some. The sample has 150,000 or so clones, approximately 80% seen once; the top ten hold approximately 2.4%. On this clone: Antigen: not known.

This receptor was taken from a man aged 30 to 45 in good health and CMV-seropositive. The sequencing sample was made of PBMCs. The chain uses TRBV23-1 and TRBJ2-7; 9 nucleotides agree with TRBD2. TRBV23-1 is an ORF, and what it does is uncertain. CDR3 bases: TGCGCCAGTAATTGCGGCTTGGCGGGGGGGCCTTGTGCCCAAGAGCAGTACTTC. This gives the protein CASNCGLAGGPCAQEQYF.